The clone carrying this T cell receptor beta chain was seen ten or more times. Its antigen is unknown. This sample is drawn from a study of regulatory T cells in long-lasting Graves disease. Study conclusions and caveats: With a few thousand shared public clonotypes, persistent patients exceeded new patients, who shared about a thousand.

Arm-PCR of CDR3 regions and iRepertoire HTBI primers were used to build TCR beta libraries. TCRdb itself ran the multiplex PCR reads through MiXCR, one entry per CDR3 protein. Found here are approximately 540,000 distinct CDR3 sequences, around 11% of them singletons; the top ten hold about 8.3%. This sample's time point: newly diagnosed GD, antithyroid drugs for less than 3 months. PBMC RNA served as the TCR library source. These same records also appear under a second study, on T cells in Graves' hyperthyroidism and ophthalmopathy. Per that paper: The model forecast ophthalmopathy, anticipating it by a median around 6.5 months before onset.

The receptor's source is a woman aged 25-40 years with Graves disease. The sample here was peripheral blood mononuclear cells (PBMCs), taken at new diagnosis, from a patient treated with antithyroid drugs.

This CDR3 reads CASSPQVSNQPQHF. CDR3 sequence (DNA): TGTGCCAGCAGCCCCCAAGTAAGCAATCAGCCCCAGCATTTT. The chain is built from TRBV7-2 and TRBJ1-5; unclear D gene. Trimming left V 5 bases short and J 1 base short, with 9 bases between. Germline CDR1 is SGHTA and CDR2 is FQGNSA. The CDR3 extends over 14 amino acids.